A single sample gave rise to the 18 T cell receptor beta chains below, sequenced in a study of T cell responses to AZD1222 COVID-19 vaccine (dated by TCRdb to about 2021). The time point label, as the study defines it: baseline before first vaccination. The method behind the library was the immunoSEQ multiplex PCR assay. TCRdb carries this immuneACCESS record with in-frame sequences only. Its versions omit some clonotypes, under half of them owing to an unresolved V gene in the studies checked, with the rest unexplained. This sample has about 100,000 clones in its table, and about nine tenths of those were observed once. Over 1.5% of the sample belongs to the ten largest clones. The sample here was peripheral blood, taken on day 0 of AZD1222 vaccination. The receptors shown here come from an adult in good health.

V usage is TRBV4-1 and J usage is TRBJ1-4; D ambiguous. This CDR3 is built from 15 residues. Trimming removed 2 bases from V and 8 bases from J, with 15 bases in between. Germline V lookup: CDR1 MGHRA, CDR2 YSYEKL. The DNA of the CDR3 is TGCGCCAGCAGCCAAACGGTACAGCGAGGGGAAAAACTGTTTTTT. Residues: CASSQTVQRGEKLFF.

This rearrangement joins TRBV15 to TRBJ2-7; the D gene is possibly TRBD1 (5 bases). Germline assignment: CDR1 LNHNV and CDR2 YYDKDF (reference sequence). V was trimmed by 1 base and J by 1 base, leaving 8 bases between them. The length of the CDR3 is 14 residues. The DNA of the CDR3 is TGTGCCACCAGCAGAGGAAGGACATCCTACGAGCAGTACTTC. Its protein is CATSRGRTSYEQYF.

The J gene is TRBJ2-3, the V gene TRBV7-8, with D perhaps matching TRBD2 (6 bases). The CDR3 is 16 residues long. Trimming took 1 base from V and 1 from J, leaving 12 bases between them. Germline CDR1 reads SGHVS; CDR2 reads FQNEAQ. The CDR3 loop reads CASSLVPGVGTDTQYF. CDR3 DNA sequence: TGTGCCAGCAGCTTAGTCCCGGGAGTGGGCACAGATACGCAGTATTTT.

The chain recombines TRBV14 with TRBJ1-3; D is unclear. This CDR3 is built from 15 residues. The V and J ends lost 4 bases and 3 bases respectively, with 13 bases between them. The V gene's germline CDR1 is SGHDN and CDR2 FVKESK. The CDR3 DNA is TGTGCCAGCAGCCGACTTTCCGGAGGTGGAAACACCATATATTTT. Its translation is CASSRLSGGGNTIYF.

The chain recombines TRBV6-6 with TRBJ1-5; 7 bases map to TRBD1. The V and J ends lost 6 bases and 1 base, in that order; junction bases with no gene match: 6. CDR1 and CDR2 (germline): MNHNY, SVGAGI (reference sequence). The CDR3 consists of 15 residues. The CDR3 protein is CASRMEQGSNQPQHF. The CDR3, as DNA: TGTGCCAGCAGGATGGAACAGGGGAGCAATCAGCCCCAGCATTTT.

The chain's CDR3 is CASTAQATGPDYGYTF. CDR3 coding DNA: TGTGCCAGCACCGCCCAGGCCACAGGGCCCGACTATGGCTACACCTTC. This chain uses TRBV7-9 with TRBJ1-2; D is perhaps TRBD1 (6 bases). The CDR3 is 16 residues long. The V end lost 7 bases, the J end lost 3 bases, and 21 bases lay between the germline ends. Germline V CDR1 and CDR2: SEHNR, FQNEAQ (reference sequence).

This sequence joins TRBV24-1 and TRBJ2-3, with D maybe TRBD1 (5 bases). CDR1 is KGHDR, CDR2 SFDVKD, per germline. The CDR3 loop spans 15 amino acids. V lost 2 bases and J lost 3, with 11 bases in between. The DNA for the CDR3 is TGTGCCACCAGTGATTCGCAGGGTTGGACAGATACGCAGTATTTT. The encoded protein is CATSDSQGWTDTQYF.

The chain carries TRBV10-2 and TRBJ2-1; a possible D gene is TRBD1 (6 bases). The CDR3 is 15 amino acids. V was trimmed by 2 bases and J by 6 bases, leaving 14 bases between them. The germline CDR1 and CDR2 sequences are WSHSY and SAAADI. Written as DNA, the CDR3 is TGCGCCAGCAGTGAGCTCAGGGGCTCGTCCAATGAGCAGTTCTTC. It encodes CASSELRGSSNEQFF.

This clone occurred once. This chain joins TRBV2 and TRBJ1-5; D is unclear. The CDR3 is made up of 16 amino acids. The germline CDR1 and CDR2 sequences are SNHLY and FYNNEI. V lost 2 bases, J lost 0 bases, and 11 bases lay in between. The CDR3 reads CASSEYLKYSNQPQHF. CDR3 coding DNA: TGTGCCAGCAGTGAATACCTAAAGTATAGCAATCAGCCCCAGCATTTT.

This sequence joins TRBV27 and TRBJ2-5; 7 bases align to TRBD2. V lost 0 bases and J lost 4; bases outside the gene matches: 2. The germline gives CDR1 MNHEY, CDR2 SMNVEV (reference sequence). The CDR3 contains 14 residues. The CDR3 coding sequence is TGTGCCAGCAGTTTATCCGGGGAGGGAGAGACCCAGTACTTC. Protein: CASSLSGEGETQYF.

The chain uses TRBV6-6 and TRBJ1-5; D remains unclear. Germline V CDR1 and CDR2: MNHNY, SVGAGI (reference sequence). V lost 4 bases, J lost 5 bases, and 9 bases lay in between. The CDR3 length is 13 residues. Written as DNA, the CDR3 is TGTGCCAGCAGTTCCCCGGGCCATCAGCCCCAGCATTTT. The encoded protein is CASSSPGHQPQHF.

The V call is TRBV3-1 (or the pseudogene TRBV3-2), the J call TRBJ2-7; 10 bases are a match to TRBD1. The germline V gene has CDR1 LGHDT and CDR2 YNNKEL (reference sequence). With 2 bases clipped from V and 3 bases from J, the junction kept 4 bases outside the gene matches. CDR3 length equals 15 residues. CDR3 DNA sequence: TGTGCCAGCAGCCAACCGGGACAGGGGATCTACGAGCAGTACTTC. Protein sequence: CASSQPGQGIYEQYF.

The chain has TRBV19 and TRBJ2-5; D possibly matches TRBD1 or TRBD2 (5 bases each). V lost 3 bases to trimming and J lost 5 bases, with 19 bases between them. The germline CDR1 and CDR2 sequences are LNHDA and SQIVND (reference sequence). The CDR3 totals 16 residues. As DNA, the CDR3 is TGTGCCAGTAGTATCGCAACAGGTAGTCGAGGGGAGACCCAGTACTTC. Translated: CASSIATGSRGETQYF.

The genes are TRBV11-2 and TRBJ1-6; D possibly corresponds to TRBD1 (6 bases). Germline assignment: CDR1 SGHAT and CDR2 FQNNGV. This CDR3 contains 15 residues. Trimming removed 0 bases at V and 5 bases at J, with 8 bases between. In nucleotides, the CDR3 is TGTGCCAGCAGCTTAGAGGGGGCTCATAATTCACCCCTCCACTTT. It encodes CASSLEGAHNSPLHF.

The chain recombines TRBV7-2 with TRBJ1-1, with D hard to call. Trimming removed 4 bases from V and 5 bases from J, with 11 bases in between. Germline CDR1 reads SGHTA; CDR2 reads FQGNSA. The CDR3 is made up of 13 amino acids. The CDR3 reads CASSYKTRTEAFF. CDR3 DNA: TGTGCCAGCAGCTACAAGACTCGAACTGAAGCTTTCTTT. Variable domain in full (rest from reference TRBV7-2 and TRBJ1-1): GAGVSQSPSNKVTEKGKDVELRCDPISGHTALYWYRQSLGQGLEFLIYFQGNSAPDKSGLPSDRFSAERTGGSVSTLTIQRTQQEDSAVYLCASSYKTRTEAFFGQGTRLTVV.

The chain couples TRBV4-2 to TRBJ2-1, with 7 bases lining up with TRBD2. The CDR3 spans 17 residues. CDR1 and CDR2 (germline): LGHNA, YNFKEQ. J gave up 8 bases and V 4 bases, and 17 bases lay outside the gene matches. The CDR3 coding sequence is TGTGCCAGCAGCCCCGAGGAGAGGGAGGGCCTTATCTATGAGCAGTTCTTC. As protein: CASSPEEREGLIYEQFF.

This clone was observed a single time. The CDR3 sequence is CASSVTNNQPQHF. CDR3 DNA sequence: TGTGCCAGTAGTGTCACAAACAATCAGCCCCAGCATTTT. The chain uses TRBV19 and TRBJ1-5; D is unresolved. V was trimmed by 5 bases and J by 3 bases, leaving 8 bases between them. The CDR3 covers 13 residues. The germline CDR1 and CDR2 sequences are LNHDA and SQIVND (reference sequence).

The chain combines TRBV18 with TRBJ2-3; 8 bases are shared with TRBD1. V shed 4 bases, J shed 6 bases, and the junction held 6 bases outside the gene matches. The CDR3 loop spans 14 amino acids. The V gene's germline CDR1 is KGHSH and CDR2 LQKENI. The CDR3 DNA sequence: TGTGCCAGCTCACGGGACAGGCACGTGGATACGCAGTATTTT. This gives the protein CASSRDRHVDTQYF.